The entry that follows covers one T cell receptor beta chain sequence. This entry belongs to a study of shared clonotypes between healthy human individuals. Every subset had its genomic DNA shared out evenly among several immunoSEQ plates. Some clones are missing from TCRdb's copy, which holds only in-frame ones; the method was immunoSEQ multiplex PCR. The sample records approximately 470,000 clones, over 70% being singletons. The clonotype was recovered from a woman in her forties in good health. Some clones in this sample may be carry-over from other donors' samples. The sample comprised PBMCs.

CDR3 sequence (DNA): TGTGCCAGTAGTAAAGACTCGGGAGGCGAGCAGTACTTC. This codes for CASSKDSGGEQYF. The rearrangement joins TRBV19 to TRBJ2-7; 7 bases map to TRBD2. J gave up 6 bases and V 4 bases, and 6 bases lay outside the gene matches. This CDR3 is 13 amino acids long. Germline CDR1 LNHDA, CDR2 SQIVND (reference sequence). Filled out from reference TRBV19 and TRBJ2-7, the complete variable domain reads DGGITQSPKYLFRKEGQNVTLSCEQNLNHDAMYWYRQDPGQGLRLIYYSQIVNDFQKGDIAEGYSVSREKKESFPLTVTSAQKNPTAFYLCASSKDSGGEQYFGPGTRLTVT.